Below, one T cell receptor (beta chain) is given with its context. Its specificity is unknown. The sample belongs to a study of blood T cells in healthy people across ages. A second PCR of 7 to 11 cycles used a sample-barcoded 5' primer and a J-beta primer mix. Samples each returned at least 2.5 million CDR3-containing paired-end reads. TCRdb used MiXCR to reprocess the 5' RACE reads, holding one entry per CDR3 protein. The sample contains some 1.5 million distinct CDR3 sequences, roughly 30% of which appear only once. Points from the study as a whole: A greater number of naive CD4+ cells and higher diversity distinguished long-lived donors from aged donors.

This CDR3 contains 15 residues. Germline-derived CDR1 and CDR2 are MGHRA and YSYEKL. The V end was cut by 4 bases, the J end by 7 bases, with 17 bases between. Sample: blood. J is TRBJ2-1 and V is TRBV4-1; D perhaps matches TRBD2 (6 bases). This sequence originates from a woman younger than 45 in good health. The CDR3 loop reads CASSLAGASANEQFF. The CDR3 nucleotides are TGCGCCAGCAGCCTCGCTGGGGCTAGCGCAAATGAGCAGTTCTTC.